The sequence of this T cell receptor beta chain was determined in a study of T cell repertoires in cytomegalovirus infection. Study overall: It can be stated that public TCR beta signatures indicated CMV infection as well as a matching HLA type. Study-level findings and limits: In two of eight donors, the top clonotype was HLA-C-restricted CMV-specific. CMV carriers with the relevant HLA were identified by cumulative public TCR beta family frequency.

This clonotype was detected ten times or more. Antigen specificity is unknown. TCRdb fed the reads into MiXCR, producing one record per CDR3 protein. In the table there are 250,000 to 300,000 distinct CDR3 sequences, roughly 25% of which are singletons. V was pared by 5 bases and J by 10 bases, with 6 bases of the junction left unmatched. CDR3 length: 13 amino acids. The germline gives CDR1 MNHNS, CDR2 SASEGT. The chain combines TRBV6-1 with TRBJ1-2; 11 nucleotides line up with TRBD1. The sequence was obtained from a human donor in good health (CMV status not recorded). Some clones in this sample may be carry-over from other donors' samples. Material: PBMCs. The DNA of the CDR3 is TGTGCCAGCAGTCCCGGGACAGGGGGAATCTACACCTTC. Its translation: CASSPGTGGIYTF.